The present TCR beta chain was sequenced within a study of vaccination and CD4 T cells after COVID-19. About the study: Cells were stimulated with overlapping spike peptide pools from SARS-CoV-2, HCoV-NL63, HCoV-OC43 and HCoV-229E.

Documented treatment: roughly ten-day PBMC culture with coronavirus spike peptide pools or control peptides (ViraFEST assay). Researchers collected the unexposed donor's CD4+ T cells before the COVID-19 pandemic (2011-2018). A note on this clonotype: The target antigen is unknown.

With V trimmed by 8 bases and J by 3 bases, 4 bases remained unmatched. CDR1 is MNHEY, CDR2 SMNVEV, per germline (reference sequence). This CDR3 is 12 amino acids long. Once obtained from cultured CD4+ T cells, the DNA was sequenced using the Oncomine TCR Beta short-read assay. Investigators obtained genomic DNA by extraction from cultured CD4+ T cells. MiXCR, run by TCRdb on the PCR reads, gives a single entry per CDR3 protein. The table shows thousands of distinct CDR3 sequences, with roughly a third occurring only once. The chain combines TRBV27 with TRBJ2-7, with 7 bases identical to TRBD2. The source of this sequence is a human donor in good health. Sequencing was carried out using CD4+ T cells from blood, cultured in vitro. CDR3 sequence reads: CASHGGGYEQYF. The CDR3 DNA reads TGTGCCAGCCATGGGGGGGGCTACGAGCAGTACTTC.